This entry lists 32 T cell receptor beta chains sequenced from one sample in a study of T-cell reconstitution after alpha-beta-depleted transplantation in children. For TCRbeta, the library was prepared with unique molecular identifiers. TCRdb re-analysed the PCR reads in MiXCR, keeping a single row per CDR3 protein. In the table there are roughly 500,000 distinct CDR3 sequences, approximately 12% of which are singletons. This material consisted of PBMCs from the stem cell graft donor, taken from the stem cell graft. The receptor set was obtained from a human donor who donated a stem cell graft to a child with combined immunodeficiency.

This clonotype was observed many times. The V and J genes are TRBV12-3 or TRBV12-4 and TRBJ2-5; D may be TRBD1 (5 bases). The CDR3 consists of 14 residues. Trimming stripped 3 bases from V and 5 bases from J, with 13 bases between. In DNA form, the CDR3 reads TGTGCCAGCAGTTTTCACAGGTCCTCGGAGACCCAGTACTTC. The encoded protein is CASSFHRSSETQYF.

The chain is built from TRBV11-2 and TRBJ2-3; 8 nucleotides agree with TRBD2. This CDR3 has 16 amino acids. The germline CDR1 and CDR2 sequences are SGHAT and FQNNGV. V shed 3 bases and J 2 bases; nucleotides not matched to a gene: 7. The CDR3 region is CASSFGERGYTDTQYF. The CDR3 DNA is TGTGCCAGCAGCTTTGGGGAGCGGGGGTACACAGATACGCAGTATTTT.

This clonotype appeared many times. The chain is built from TRBV12-3 or TRBV12-4 and TRBJ2-2, with D possibly matching TRBD2 (5 bases). V lost 5 bases and J lost 7, with 11 bases in between. The CDR3 covers 13 residues. Here the CDR3 reads CASSRAAGGELFF. CDR3 nucleotides: TGTGCCAGCAGTCGCGCGGCGGGCGGGGAGCTGTTTTTT.

This rearrangement joins TRBV30 to TRBJ1-2; 7 nucleotides agree with TRBD1. J lost 2 bases, V lost 0 bases, and 3 bases had no gene match. The CDR3 loop spans 14 amino acids. Germline CDR1 GTSNPN, CDR2 SVGIG (reference sequence). The CDR3 region is CAWSVGGVNYGYTF. DNA of the CDR3: TGTGCCTGGAGTGTAGGGGGCGTGAACTATGGCTACACCTTC.

This chain joins TRBV30 and TRBJ1-4; D remains ambiguous. Germline loops: CDR1 GTSNPN, CDR2 SVGIG (reference sequence). Between the trimmed V and J ends, which lost 2 bases and 8 bases, there was a span of 9 bases. There are 12 residues in the CDR3. CDR3 nucleotide sequence: TGTGCCTGGAGTACATGGAGGGAAAAACTGTTTTTT. Translation gives CAWSTWREKLFF.

CDR3 in DNA: TGCAGTGCTAGTAATAGCGGGGGCCAGTTCTACAATGAGCAGTTCTTC. This encodes CSASNSGGQFYNEQFF. This rearrangement joins TRBV20-1 to TRBJ2-1; 9 positions match TRBD2. Germline CDR1 is DFQATT and CDR2 is SNEGSKA (reference sequence). This CDR3 has 16 amino acids. Germline trimming cut 3 bases from V and 3 bases from J; bases unmatched to any gene: 9.

In its sample, this clonotype was seen many times. V is TRBV5-1 and J is TRBJ1-2, with a possible D match to TRBD1 (5 bases). Germline lookup yields CDR1 SGHRS and CDR2 YFSETQ. The CDR3 sequence is 13 residues long. V was shortened by 0 bases and J by 6 bases, with 9 bases between the two germline ends. CDR3 residues: CASSLAGADGYTF. The CDR3 nucleotides are TGCGCCAGCAGCTTGGCCGGGGCGGATGGCTACACCTTC.

CDR3 coding DNA: TGTGCCAGCGACCCCGGGACAGGGAGCGCAGATACGCAGTATTTT. Protein product: CASDPGTGSADTQYF. This chain links TRBV5-6 with TRBJ2-3; 9 bases agree with TRBD1. J gave up 4 bases and V 7 bases, and 10 bases lay outside the gene matches. CDR1 and CDR2 (germline): SGHDT, YYEEEE. The CDR3 totals 15 residues.

This clonotype has a count of ten or more. The genes are TRBV9 and TRBJ1-3; 12 bases fit TRBD1. Per the germline V gene, CDR1 is SGDLS and CDR2 is YYNGEE. The CDR3 contains 17 residues. The ends lost 4 bases at V and 3 bases at J; junction bases unmatched: 8. Written as DNA, the CDR3 is TGTGCCAGCAGCACCCCAGGGACAGGGGGCATTGGAAACACCATATATTTT. As protein: CASSTPGTGGIGNTIYF.

In its sample, this clonotype was seen many times. The chain has TRBV10-2 and TRBJ2-1; either TRBD1 or TRBD2 may supply D (5 bases each). Looked up from germline, CDR1 is WSHSY and CDR2 is SAAADI. The CDR3 totals 14 residues. Trimming pared 1 base from V and 7 bases from J, leaving 11 bases between. CDR3 sequence: CASSEFLGENEQFF. The CDR3 DNA reads as TGCGCCAGCAGTGAGTTCCTAGGGGAGAATGAGCAGTTCTTC.

This clonotype was seen ten or more times. V and J are TRBV7-2 and TRBJ2-1, with 7 positions matching TRBD1. After removal of 4 bases from V and 7 bases from J, the junction contained 10 bases not matched to a gene. The CDR3 has 15 amino acids. Germline CDR1 is SGHTA and CDR2 is FQGNSA. The CDR3 reads CASSSKFTGVNEQFF. The DNA for the CDR3 is TGTGCCAGCAGCTCAAAATTCACAGGGGTGAATGAGCAGTTCTTC.

This clonotype has a handful of counts. The CDR3: CASGQGGAQYF. CDR3 sequence (DNA): TGTGCCAGCGGACAGGGGGGCGCGCAGTACTTC. V is TRBV12-3 or TRBV12-4 and J is TRBJ2-7; 10 bases fit TRBD1. This CDR3 is built from 11 residues. V trimming: 8 bases; J trimming: 9 bases; junction bases outside the gene matches: 4.

The chain has TRBV30 and TRBJ2-7; TRBD2 matches 8 bases. Germline loops: CDR1 GTSNPN, CDR2 SVGIG (reference sequence). This CDR3 has 14 residues. After removal of 0 bases from V and 3 bases from J, the junction contained 4 bases not matched to a gene. CDR3 sequence (DNA): TGTGCCTGGAGTGTTGGTAGCGGGAACTACGAGCAGTACTTC. The encoded protein is CAWSVGSGNYEQYF.

The V gene is TRBV24-1, the J gene TRBJ2-3; D is ambiguous. The germline V and J ends were trimmed by 3 bases and 0 bases, with 3 bases remaining between them. The CDR3 length is 13 residues. In germline, CDR1 is KGHDR, CDR2 SFDVKD. The CDR3 DNA reads TGTGCCACCAGTGATGATAGCACAGATACGCAGTATTTT. This codes for CATSDDSTDTQYF.

This clonotype was seen repeatedly, ten times or more. This chain connects TRBV4-3 to TRBJ2-2; D tentatively reads TRBD1 or TRBD2 (5 bases each). Per the germline V gene, CDR1 is LGHNA and CDR2 is YSLEER. This CDR3 has 17 amino acids. Trimming shortened V by 0 bases and J by 1 base, and 12 bases separated the two germline ends. The CDR3 sequence is CASSQDPGRWNTGELFF. In DNA, the CDR3 is TGCGCCAGCAGCCAAGATCCGGGACGGTGGAACACCGGGGAGCTGTTTTTT.

This clonotype was seen a handful of times. The rearrangement links TRBV12-3 or TRBV12-4 to TRBJ2-2; possibly TRBD2 for D (6 bases). This CDR3 spans 14 amino acids. With 3 bases removed from V and 4 bases from J, the gap between germline ends came to 9 bases. This CDR3 is CASSFGSPTGELFF. As DNA, the CDR3 is TGTGCCAGCAGTTTCGGGAGCCCCACCGGGGAGCTGTTTTTT.

This clonotype occurred many times. The J gene is TRBJ2-1, the V gene TRBV5-6, with TRBD2 matching 10 bases. Losses at the gene ends were 2 bases for V and 6 bases for J; bases not matched to a gene: 11. CDR3 length equals 17 residues. CDR1 is SGHDT and CDR2 is YYEEEE in the germline V gene. CDR3 in DNA: TGTGCCAGCAGCTTAATGTCTAGCGGGGGTCCGCCCAATGAGCAGTTCTTC. It specifies CASSLMSSGGPPNEQFF.

The J gene is TRBJ2-1, the V gene TRBV9; tentatively, D is TRBD1 or TRBD2 (5 bases each). Germline values: CDR1 SGDLS, CDR2 YYNGEE. This CDR3 is 16 amino acids long. The V and J ends lost 0 bases and 6 bases respectively, with 16 bases between them. The CDR3 nucleotides are TGTGCCAGCAGCGTAGAAGTGAGGGGAGTGGGCAATGAGCAGTTCTTC. It specifies CASSVEVRGVGNEQFF.

This rearrangement joins TRBV30 to TRBJ2-5; TRBD1 is a possible D gene (5 bases). V dropped 5 bases and J dropped 1 base, with 14 bases sitting between them. The CDR3 covers 14 residues. Germline loops: CDR1 GTSNPN, CDR2 SVGIG (reference sequence). The CDR3 reads CAWGTTVPQETQYF. The CDR3 DNA sequence: TGTGCCTGGGGAACGACAGTACCCCAAGAGACCCAGTACTTC.

The V gene is TRBV10-3, the J gene TRBJ2-3; 8 bases agree with TRBD2. V shed 4 bases and J 1 base; nucleotides not matched to a gene: 13. This CDR3 is built from 18 residues. Germline lookup yields CDR1 ENHRY and CDR2 SYGVKD. CDR3 amino acids: CAISVPSGYPRGTDTQYF. CDR3 nucleotides: TGTGCCATCAGTGTTCCTAGCGGGTACCCTCGGGGCACAGATACGCAGTATTTT.

This clonotype has just a few counts. This chain joins TRBV3-1 and TRBJ1-3; possibly TRBD1 for D (5 bases). The CDR3 is 17 residues long. Germline lookup yields CDR1 LGHDT and CDR2 YNNKEL (reference sequence). V was shortened by 2 bases and J by 3 bases, with 17 bases between the two germline ends. CDR3 in amino acids: CASSQQGGKDVGNTIYF. The CDR3 bases are TGTGCCAGCAGCCAACAGGGAGGGAAAGACGTTGGAAACACCATATATTTT.

This clonotype was seen many times. V and J are TRBV6-2 or TRBV6-3 and TRBJ2-7, with TRBD1 matching over 7 bases. This CDR3 has 16 amino acids. J lost 2 bases, V lost 2 bases, and 9 bases had no gene match. Per germline, CDR1 MNHEY and CDR2 SVGEGT. Written as DNA, the CDR3 is TGTGCCAGCAGTTACATCAGGGGGAACATCACCTACGAGCAGTACTTC. It specifies CASSYIRGNITYEQYF.

This clonotype showed up just a few times. The chain uses TRBV20-1 and TRBJ1-1, with unresolved D. CDR1 and CDR2 from the germline V gene are DFQATT and SNEGSKA (reference sequence). CDR3 length equals 13 residues. The CDR3 bases are TGCCTGCCAAAGGACGGACTGAACACTGAAGCTTTCTTT. It is translated as CLPKDGLNTEAFF.

In this sample, this clonotype turned up many times. The chain combines TRBV28 with TRBJ1-5, with 8 bases lining up with TRBD1. There are 17 residues in the CDR3. Germline CDR1 is MDHEN and CDR2 is SYDVKM. The ends lost 4 bases at V and 3 bases at J; junction bases unmatched: 11. CDR3 in amino acids: CASSSIQGAQINQPQHF. DNA of the CDR3: TGTGCCAGCAGTTCCATCCAGGGGGCGCAAATCAATCAGCCCCAGCATTTT.

The V call is TRBV4-1, the J call TRBJ2-5; TRBD1 aligns across 9 bases. Trimming cost V 0 bases and J 1 base; bases outside gene matches: 3. Per the germline V gene, CDR1 is MGHRA and CDR2 is YSYEKL. The CDR3 covers 16 residues. CDR3 in DNA: TGCGCCAGCAGCCAAGAGGGGACAGGGACCCAAGAGACCCAGTACTTC. Amino acid sequence: CASSQEGTGTQETQYF.

At least ten counts were recorded for this clonotype. The chain joins TRBV3-1 to TRBJ2-7; perhaps D is TRBD1 or TRBD2 (6 bases each). This CDR3 has 15 amino acids. Germline CDR1 reads LGHDT; CDR2 reads YNNKEL (reference sequence). The V and J ends lost 5 bases and 2 bases respectively, with 16 bases between them. CDR3 protein: CASSYGGPGTYEQYF. The CDR3 DNA is TGTGCCAGCAGCTATGGGGGGCCAGGTACCTACGAGCAGTACTTC.

This clonotype was detected a few times. This CDR3 reads CASGAGLRGLAGDADTQYF. In DNA, the CDR3 is TGTGCTAGTGGTGCAGGCCTTCGGGGACTAGCGGGAGATGCCGATACGCAGTATTTT. The rearrangement joins TRBV12-5 to TRBJ2-3; 14 bases fit TRBD2. Per germline, CDR1 LGHNT and CDR2 FRNRAP. The CDR3 extends over 19 amino acids. Unmatched junction bases numbered 16, after V lost 5 bases and J lost 6 bases.

This clonotype was observed many times. The rearrangement uses TRBV12-3 or TRBV12-4 and TRBJ2-1, with D perhaps matching TRBD1 or TRBD2 (5 bases each). CDR3 size: 15 residues. The V end lost 6 bases, the J end lost 7 bases, and 19 bases lay between the germline ends. DNA of the CDR3: TGTGCCAGCAGCCACAGGAGGCTATCTCATAATGAGCAGTTCTTC. Amino acid sequence: CASSHRRLSHNEQFF.

This clonotype was seen repeatedly, ten times or more. The rearrangement uses TRBV27 and TRBJ1-4; 7 nucleotides agree with TRBD1. Germline CDR1 reads MNHEY; CDR2 reads SMNVEV (reference sequence). The V and J ends lost 3 bases and 7 bases, in that order; junction bases with no gene match: 5. The CDR3 loop spans 14 amino acids. The CDR3 protein is CASSLDRFGEKLFF. The CDR3 nucleotides are TGTGCCAGCAGTTTGGACAGGTTTGGTGAAAAACTGTTTTTT.

Ten or more counts support this clonotype. The V gene is TRBV12-3 or TRBV12-4, the J gene TRBJ2-7; 9 bases map to TRBD2. This CDR3 has 14 residues. V dropped 7 bases and J dropped 4; count of bases not matched to a gene: 8. The CDR3: CASTPGLAEYEQYF. The CDR3 region has the DNA TGTGCCAGCACCCCGGGACTAGCAGAGTACGAGCAGTACTTC.

This clonotype showed up just a few times. The V gene is TRBV7-2, the J gene TRBJ1-3; 7 bases fit TRBD1. Trimming took 1 base from V and 4 from J; bases not matched to a gene: 7. The CDR3 spans 16 residues. Germline V gene lookup returns CDR1 SGHTA and CDR2 FQGNSA. CDR3 bases: TGTGCCAGCAGCTTAGGCGTTACAGGGGTCGGAAACACCATATATTTT. It yields the protein CASSLGVTGVGNTIYF.

The rearrangement uses TRBV6-5 and TRBJ2-7; possible D gene TRBD1, 5 bases. This CDR3 contains 13 residues. V was shortened by 0 bases and J by 6 bases, with 9 bases between the two germline ends. Germline CDR1 MNHEY, CDR2 SVGAGI. The CDR3 DNA is TGTGCCAGCAGTTACTCAAGGGGCGGCGAGCAGTACTTC. Its translation is CASSYSRGGEQYF.